Presented here are 27 T cell receptor beta chains from one specimen sequenced in a study of blood T cell repertoires in COVID-19 (dated by TCRdb to the early 2020s). Library method: the immunoSEQ multiplex PCR assay. As stored in TCRdb, this immuneACCESS dataset retains in-frame rearrangements with V and J assigned. A fraction of the clones does not appear; measured against another copy, unresolved V genes explain less than half of the discrepancy, and the remainder lacks a known reason. The sample profile shows 36,000 or so clones; 90% of them were found once. The top ten clonotypes cover around 4.9% of the sample. Sequenced sample: peripheral blood. All receptors come from a human donor in a cohort sampled during active COVID-19.

V is TRBV18 and J is TRBJ1-1, with D maybe TRBD1 (5 bases). CDR3 length equals 16 residues. Trimming removed 2 bases at V and 3 bases at J, with 16 bases between. The V gene's germline CDR1 is KGHSH and CDR2 LQKENI. CDR3 nucleotide sequence: TGTGCCAGCTCACCAGGCTTCGGGGGATTCGACACTGAAGCTTTCTTT. Protein: CASSPGFGGFDTEAFF.

V is TRBV27 and J is TRBJ2-3, with 8 bases matching TRBD1. In germline, CDR1 is MNHEY, CDR2 SMNVEV (reference sequence). The CDR3 is made up of 14 amino acids. The ends lost 5 bases at V and 3 bases at J; junction bases unmatched: 4. The CDR3 region is CASSRDRGTDTQYF. In DNA, the CDR3 is TGTGCCAGCAGTCGAGACAGGGGTACAGATACGCAGTATTTT.

The V call is TRBV11-2, the J call TRBJ1-1, with 11 bases identical to TRBD1. The CDR3 is 17 residues long. V dropped 5 bases and J dropped 4; count of bases not matched to a gene: 12. Germline V CDR1 and CDR2: SGHAT, FQNNGV. The chain's CDR3 is CASSTWTGGVGVTEAFF. In DNA form, the CDR3 reads TGTGCCAGCAGCACCTGGACAGGGGGCGTGGGTGTCACTGAAGCTTTCTTT. The complete variable domain, with remaining parts taken from reference TRBV11-2 and TRBJ1-1, reads EAGVAQSPRYKIIEKRQSVAFWCNPISGHATLYWYQQILGQGPKLLIQFQNNGVVDDSQLPKDRFSAERLKGVDSTLKIQPAKLEDSAVYLCASSTWTGGVGVTEAFFGQGTRLTVV.

The chain employs TRBV30 and TRBJ1-1; D not resolved. The CDR3 totals 15 residues. Trimming pared 2 bases from V and 1 base from J, leaving 14 bases between. The germline CDR1 and CDR2 sequences are GTSNPN and SVGIG (reference sequence). The CDR3 loop is CAWSTRHIPNTEAFF. The CDR3 DNA reads as TGTGCCTGGAGTACCCGACACATTCCGAACACTGAAGCTTTCTTT.

The chain employs TRBV30 and TRBJ2-1, with 12 bases aligning to TRBD2. The germline V gene encodes CDR1 GTSNPN and CDR2 SVGIG (reference sequence). The ends lost 0 bases at V and 6 bases at J; junction bases unmatched: 3. CDR3 length: 15 residues. CDR3 amino acids: CAWSVRGLAGNEQFF. CDR3 DNA sequence: TGTGCCTGGAGTGTAAGGGGACTAGCGGGCAATGAGCAGTTCTTC.

CDR3 loop: CSAQRDRAGNTIYF. The CDR3 DNA reads TGCAGCGCTCAAAGGGACAGGGCTGGAAACACCATATATTTT. The rearrangement links TRBV29-1 to TRBJ1-3; 9 bases are a match to TRBD1. The CDR3 spans 14 residues. V trimming: 7 bases; J trimming: 2 bases; junction bases outside the gene matches: 6. The germline V gene has CDR1 SQVTM and CDR2 ANQGSEA.

V is TRBV3-1 (or the pseudogene TRBV3-2) and J is TRBJ2-1; possibly TRBD1 for D (7 bases). This CDR3 is built from 18 residues. Trimming removed 1 base from V and 4 bases from J, with 20 bases in between. Germline CDR1 LGHDT, CDR2 YNNKEL (reference sequence). CDR3 loop: CASSQGGAGGVPYNEQFF. The CDR3 DNA sequence: TGTGCCAGCAGCCAAGGGGGGGCAGGGGGTGTTCCTTACAATGAGCAGTTCTTC.

This clone was found a few times. The chain carries TRBV28 and TRBJ1-1; 9 bases are a match to TRBD1. Germline values: CDR1 MDHEN, CDR2 SYDVKM. V gave up 5 bases and J gave up 4 bases; unmatched junction bases: 8. This CDR3 has 15 amino acids. The CDR3 is CASSGPGTGTTEAFF. In DNA, the CDR3 is TGTGCCAGCAGTGGACCCGGGACAGGGACCACTGAAGCTTTCTTT.

The rearrangement joins TRBV6-5 to TRBJ2-3, with D possibly matching TRBD2 (7 bases). The CDR3 totals 14 residues. The germline V gene has CDR1 MNHEY and CDR2 SVGAGI. Trimming pared 8 bases from V and 0 bases from J, leaving 12 bases between. Here the CDR3 DNA reads TGTGCCAGCGGGGGGGGCCGTAGCACAGATACGCAGTATTTT. Translation: CASGGGRSTDTQYF.

The chain employs TRBV18 and TRBJ1-5, with unresolved D. Germline V CDR1 and CDR2: KGHSH, LQKENI. The CDR3 runs 14 residues. Trimming took 5 bases from V and 4 from J, leaving 12 bases between them. CDR3 nucleotide sequence: TGTGCCAGCTCATCCTCGGAGCCGAATCAGCCCCAGCATTTT. It encodes CASSSSEPNQPQHF.

V and J are TRBV19 and TRBJ2-2; 11 bases are shared with TRBD2. CDR1 LNHDA and CDR2 SQIVND come from the germline V gene (reference sequence). There are 16 residues in the CDR3. Trimming took 6 bases from V and 5 from J; bases not matched to a gene: 8. Here the CDR3 reads CASSPLAGAYTGELFF. The CDR3 bases are TGTGCCAGTAGCCCACTAGCGGGAGCCTATACCGGGGAGCTGTTTTTT. Supplemented by reference TRBV19 and TRBJ2-2, the full variable domain reads DGGITQSPKYLFRKEGQNVTLSCEQNLNHDAMYWYRQDPGQGLRLIYYSQIVNDFQKGDIAEGYSVSREKKESFPLTVTSAQKNPTAFYLCASSPLAGAYTGELFFGEGSRLTVL.

With respect to this clone: Other DNA sequences of this sample code for an identical CDR3. V gene TRBV9 combines with J gene TRBJ2-3; D call uncertain. This CDR3 region has 13 residues. The ends were cut back, 0 bases at V and 3 bases at J, with 5 bases in the middle. Germline V lookup: CDR1 SGDLS, CDR2 YYNGEE. CDR3 sequence: CASSVAGTDTQYF. The CDR3 DNA reads as TGTGCCAGCAGCGTAGCCGGGACAGATACGCAGTATTTT.

This clone was seen a single time. The genes are TRBV2 and TRBJ1-6; TRBD1 is a possible D gene (6 bases). The CDR3 spans 16 residues. CDR1 is SNHLY, CDR2 FYNNEI, per germline. V was shortened by 1 base and J by 7 bases, with 14 bases between the two germline ends. The CDR3 loop is CASSEVGPGVNSPLHF. The DNA of the CDR3 is TGTGCCAGCAGTGAAGTAGGGCCAGGGGTCAATTCACCCCTCCACTTT.

Worth noting for this clone: Other DNA sequences in the sample encode the same CDR3. The rearrangement joins TRBV6-5 to TRBJ2-7, with TRBD1 matching 11 bases. CDR3 length equals 15 residues. J was trimmed by 3 bases and V by 6 bases; bases with no gene match: 7. CDR1 is MNHEY and CDR2 is SVGAGI in the germline V gene. CDR3 in amino acids: CASRPGTGGIYEQYF. The CDR3 nucleotides read TGTGCCAGCAGGCCAGGGACAGGGGGAATCTACGAGCAGTACTTC.

The V and J genes are TRBV7-2 and TRBJ2-5; 10 positions agree with TRBD2. The V and J ends lost 1 base and 5 bases, in that order; junction bases with no gene match: 7. CDR1 is SGHTA, CDR2 FQGNSA, per germline. The CDR3 runs 16 residues. This chain's CDR3 is CASSLDQREGPETQYF. For the CDR3, the DNA is TGTGCCAGCAGCTTAGACCAGCGGGAGGGCCCTGAGACCCAGTACTTC.

The chain links TRBV3-1 (or the pseudogene TRBV3-2) to TRBJ2-7; D gene ambiguous. Germline CDR1 and CDR2: LGHDT and YNNKEL (reference sequence). The germline V and J ends were trimmed by 3 bases and 3 bases, with 6 bases remaining between them. This CDR3 is built from 12 residues. CDR3 residues: CASSQIDYEQYF. The CDR3 nucleotides read TGTGCCAGCAGCCAGATAGACTACGAGCAGTACTTC.

The chain joins TRBV7-9 to TRBJ2-5; D is possibly TRBD1 (6 bases). Between the trimmed V and J ends, which lost 5 bases and 10 bases, there was a span of 26 bases. CDR3 length: 16 residues. CDR1 and CDR2 (germline): SEHNR, FQNEAQ (reference sequence). The CDR3 region is CASSKTGTPHEGSQYF. CDR3 nucleotides: TGTGCCAGCAGCAAAACCGGGACACCCCACGAAGGGAGCCAGTACTTC.

The chain uses TRBV3-1 (or the pseudogene TRBV3-2) and TRBJ2-7; 11 positions match TRBD2. Germline lookup yields CDR1 LGHDT and CDR2 YNNKEL (reference sequence). This CDR3 comprises 14 residues. Trimming removed 4 bases from V and 2 bases from J; junction bases left unmatched: 1. The CDR3 spells CASSPTSGAYEQYF. The CDR3 nucleotides are TGTGCCAGCAGCCCGACTAGCGGGGCCTACGAGCAGTACTTC.

The J gene is TRBJ2-1, the V gene TRBV5-1; weak D call: TRBD2 (5 bases). The CDR3 has 17 amino acids. The germline V and J ends were trimmed by 0 bases and 7 bases, with 20 bases remaining between them. The germline V gene has CDR1 SGHRS and CDR2 YFSETQ. CDR3 nucleotide sequence: TGCGCCAGCAGCTTGGGGCTGCTAGCCCTAGACCTAAATGAGCAGTTCTTC. Protein: CASSLGLLALDLNEQFF.

V and J are TRBV7-3 and TRBJ2-2, with 8 bases fitting TRBD1. From germline, CDR1 is SGHTA and CDR2 FQGTGA. The CDR3 contains 16 residues. After removal of 3 bases from V and 6 bases from J, the junction contained 9 bases not matched to a gene. For the CDR3, the DNA is TGTGCCAGCAGCTTTCAAGGACAGGGAGTATCCGGGGAGCTGTTTTTT. Its protein product is CASSFQGQGVSGELFF.

The CDR3 region is CASSFPGSYEQFF. For the CDR3, the DNA is TGTGCCAGCAGCTTCCCCGGGAGCTATGAGCAGTTCTTC. The J gene is TRBJ2-1, the V gene TRBV7-2; D may be TRBD2 (6 bases). Trimming left V 3 bases short and J 8 bases short, with 11 bases between. This CDR3 region has 13 residues. Germline CDR1 and CDR2: SGHTA and FQGNSA.

This sequence joins TRBV3-1 (or the pseudogene TRBV3-2) and TRBJ2-4; the match to TRBD2 covers 12 bases. In germline, CDR1 is LGHDT, CDR2 YNNKEL (reference sequence). V was pared by 2 bases and J by 0 bases, with 5 bases of the junction left unmatched. This CDR3 comprises 18 residues. CDR3 bases: TGTGCCAGCAGCCAAAGAGGACTAGCGGGACTAGCCAAAAACATTCAGTACTTC. Amino acids: CASSQRGLAGLAKNIQYF.

The chain combines TRBV5-4 with TRBJ2-1; TRBD2 aligns across 8 bases. The CDR3 has 12 residues. The germline V gene has CDR1 SGHNT and CDR2 YYREEE (reference sequence). V gave up 4 bases and J gave up 11 bases; unmatched junction bases: 5. The CDR3 coding sequence is TGTGCCAGCAGCCCTAGCGGGTGGAAGCAGTTCTTC. It yields the protein CASSPSGWKQFF.

V usage is TRBV19 and J usage is TRBJ1-1, with 12 nucleotides matching TRBD1. V lost 4 bases to trimming and J lost 5 bases; unmatched junction nucleotides: 11. The germline gives CDR1 LNHDA, CDR2 SQIVND (reference sequence). The CDR3 contains 17 residues. The CDR3, as DNA: TGTGCCAGTAGTACAAGGGACAGGGGGCTCTCGAATACTGAAGCTTTCTTT. Protein sequence: CASSTRDRGLSNTEAFF.

The V and J genes are TRBV4-2 and TRBJ2-3; 10 bases fit TRBD2. Germline CDR1 LGHNA, CDR2 YNFKEQ. The trim removed 4 bases at V and 0 bases at J, leaving 13 bases unmatched. The CDR3 runs 19 residues. The CDR3, as DNA: TGTGCCAGCAGCCTAGGGACACACGGACTAGCGGCTAGCACAGATACGCAGTATTTT. It codes for CASSLGTHGLAASTDTQYF.

CDR3 bases: TGTGCCAGCCCGCGGGCGGGGCTCTATGGCTACACCTTC. This translates into CASPRAGLYGYTF. The rearrangement links TRBV2 to TRBJ1-2; weak D call: TRBD1 (5 bases). The germline V and J ends were trimmed by 8 bases and 4 bases, with 14 bases remaining between them. Looked up from germline, CDR1 is SNHLY and CDR2 is FYNNEI. The CDR3 contains 13 residues.

The chain joins TRBV5-1 to TRBJ2-5; tentatively, D is TRBD2 (5 bases). The CDR3 spans 17 residues. Trimming stripped 0 bases from V and 5 bases from J, with 20 bases between. Germline assignment: CDR1 SGHRS and CDR2 YFSETQ. CDR3 residues: CASSLAFGRDYWETQYF. The CDR3 nucleotides read TGCGCCAGCAGCTTGGCCTTCGGTAGAGACTACTGGGAGACCCAGTACTTC.